The 22 T cell receptor beta chains listed next were all sequenced from one sample in a study of T cell responses to AZD1222 COVID-19 vaccine. Clones were sequenced by immunoSEQ multiplex PCR, and TCRdb holds only the in-frame ones, with some missing. The sample holds more than 85,000 clones, about 90% seen once. The material sequenced was peripheral blood, taken 28 days after the second AZD1222 dose. These receptors were collected from an adult who received the AZD1222 COVID-19 vaccine.

The chain links TRBV11-3 to TRBJ1-1; 9 nucleotides line up with TRBD1. Germline CDR1 reads SGHNT; CDR2 reads YENEEA. Losses at the gene ends were 5 bases for V and 3 bases for J; bases not matched to a gene: 10. The CDR3 is 16 amino acids. In nucleotides, the CDR3 is TGTGCCAGCAGCCCTCACAGGGGGCAACAGCACACTGAAGCTTTCTTT. It translates to CASSPHRGQQHTEAFF.

The rearrangement links TRBV5-1 to TRBJ2-5; the D gene is possibly TRBD2 (6 bases). Per the germline V gene, CDR1 is SGHRS and CDR2 is YFSETQ. The CDR3 totals 16 residues. Trimming pared 2 bases from V and 1 base from J, leaving 15 bases between. CDR3: CASSFSGGLSQETQYF. In DNA form, the CDR3 reads TGCGCCAGCAGCTTTTCCGGAGGACTAAGCCAAGAGACCCAGTACTTC.

In this sample, this clone turned up once. The V call is TRBV19, the J call TRBJ1-2; 10 bases align to TRBD1. This CDR3 spans 16 amino acids. CDR1 LNHDA and CDR2 SQIVND come from the germline V gene (reference sequence). V lost 5 bases to trimming and J lost 3 bases; unmatched junction nucleotides: 9. The CDR3 DNA follows: TGTGCCAGTAGTTCTCCCTCCGGACAGGGGGACTATGGCTACACCTTC. It translates to CASSSPSGQGDYGYTF.

This clone is a singleton in its sample. This chain uses TRBV9 with TRBJ2-3; D may be TRBD2 (7 bases). Germline loops: CDR1 SGDLS, CDR2 YYNGEE. The CDR3 sequence is 14 residues long. V was clipped by 4 bases and J by 2 bases, with 11 bases between them. CDR3 sequence (DNA): TGTGCCAGCAGCATGGGGGGGGCCACAGATACGCAGTATTTT. This sequence encodes CASSMGGATDTQYF.

The genes are TRBV30 and TRBJ1-4, with D uncertain. This CDR3 is built from 11 residues. Trimming stripped 0 bases from V and 7 bases from J, with 3 bases between. Germline loops: CDR1 GTSNPN, CDR2 SVGIG (reference sequence). CDR3 nucleotide sequence: TGTGCCTGGAGTGTAACTGAAAAACTGTTTTTT. Translation: CAWSVTEKLFF.

This sequence joins TRBV19 and TRBJ1-5, with D perhaps TRBD1 (5 bases). V lost 6 bases, J lost 6 bases, and 12 bases lay in between. Germline V gene lookup returns CDR1 LNHDA and CDR2 SQIVND (reference sequence). The CDR3 has 13 amino acids. The CDR3 region is CASSDSPGQPQHF. The CDR3 region has the DNA TGTGCCAGTAGCGACAGCCCCGGTCAGCCCCAGCATTTT.

The chain combines TRBV12-3 or TRBV12-4 with TRBJ1-1; tentative D call: TRBD1 (6 bases). The CDR3 covers 13 residues. Trimming took off 2 bases at V and 6 bases at J, with 10 bases between the two ends. The CDR3 DNA is TGTGCCAGCAGTTTAAGGGGGAATTCTGAAGCTTTCTTT. This encodes CASSLRGNSEAFF.

The chain links TRBV12-5 to TRBJ1-3, with D perhaps matching TRBD1 (5 bases). Trimming pared 7 bases from V and 2 bases from J, leaving 24 bases between. There are 18 residues in the CDR3. The V gene's germline CDR1 is LGHNT and CDR2 FRNRAP. The CDR3 nucleotides are TGTGCTAGTGAGATCGTAGGGGAGTTCTGGGCCCCTGGAAACACCATATATTTT. The encoded protein is CASEIVGEFWAPGNTIYF.

The chain is built from TRBV7-9 and TRBJ1-4; no clear D. Germline CDR1 and CDR2: SEHNR and FQNEAQ (reference sequence). The CDR3 contains 15 residues. Between the trimmed V and J ends, which lost 3 bases and 7 bases, there was a span of 15 bases. The CDR3 DNA reads as TGTGCCAGCAGCTTGGATTCGGGAGCAGTTGAAAAACTGTTTTTT. It encodes CASSLDSGAVEKLFF.

The gene calls are TRBV6-5 and TRBJ1-2; 7 nucleotides match TRBD1. CDR1 is MNHEY and CDR2 is SVGAGI in the germline V gene. V was pared by 5 bases and J by 1 base, with 7 bases of the junction left unmatched. This CDR3 contains 15 residues. The CDR3 bases are TGTGCCAGCAGTCCAGAAACAGGGGTTAACTATGGCTACACCTTC. Residues: CASSPETGVNYGYTF.

J is TRBJ2-7 and V is TRBV5-4, with D unresolved. CDR1 is SGHNT and CDR2 is YYREEE in the germline V gene (reference sequence). Trimming cost V 9 bases and J 2 bases, with 12 bases left between them. CDR3 length: 12 residues. CDR3 region: CAMGKLPYEQYF. CDR3 nucleotide sequence: TGTGCCATGGGGAAGTTACCCTACGAGCAGTACTTC.

The chain links TRBV11-2 to TRBJ2-7, with D unclear. Germline CDR1 SGHAT, CDR2 FQNNGV. The ends were cut back, 5 bases at V and 5 bases at J, with 19 bases in the middle. This CDR3 spans 15 amino acids. The DNA for the CDR3 is TGTGCCAGCAGCGTATTACTGCAGTTGAGGAACGAGCAGTACTTC. This encodes CASSVLLQLRNEQYF. Combining the CDR3 with reference TRBV11-2 and TRBJ2-7 gives the whole variable domain EAGVAQSPRYKIIEKRQSVAFWCNPISGHATLYWYQQILGQGPKLLIQFQNNGVVDDSQLPKDRFSAERLKGVDSTLKIQPAKLEDSAVYLCASSVLLQLRNEQYFGPGTRLTVT.

A single count supports this clone. The J gene is TRBJ2-2, the V gene TRBV4-1; TRBD2 aligns across 9 bases. Germline V gives CDR1 MGHRA, CDR2 YSYEKL. The CDR3 contains 16 residues. After removal of 4 bases from V and 7 bases from J, the junction contained 10 bases not matched to a gene. In nucleotides, the CDR3 is TGCGCCAGCAGCCCCTTGGAGCGGGGGGCCATCGGGGAGCTGTTTTTT. This gives the protein CASSPLERGAIGELFF.

The chain joins TRBV5-1 to TRBJ2-1; D is uncertain. Germline lookup yields CDR1 SGHRS and CDR2 YFSETQ. The CDR3 extends over 15 amino acids. V was clipped by 1 base and J by 0 bases, with 8 bases between them. CDR3 DNA sequence: TGCGCCAGCAGCTTGCTCCAGAGCTCCTACAATGAGCAGTTCTTC. Translating gives CASSLLQSSYNEQFF.

Regarding this clone: Different DNA sequences within this sample yield the same CDR3. This chain connects TRBV11-3 to TRBJ1-1; D gene uncertain. From germline, CDR1 is SGHNT and CDR2 YENEEA. The V gene lost 0 bases and the J gene lost 2 bases, with 7 bases spanning the gap. The CDR3 is 14 amino acids. The CDR3 DNA reads as TGTGCCAGCAGCTTAGATGGGGTTAACACTGAAGCTTTCTTT. It yields the protein CASSLDGVNTEAFF.

The chain recombines TRBV11-2 with TRBJ2-1; D is possibly TRBD2 (6 bases). The V end lost 1 base, the J end lost 7 bases, and 17 bases lay between the germline ends. This CDR3 is built from 16 residues. In germline, CDR1 is SGHAT, CDR2 FQNNGV. CDR3 sequence: CASSLVGGKRRNEQFF. CDR3 nucleotide sequence: TGTGCCAGCAGCTTAGTAGGCGGGAAGAGGCGGAATGAGCAGTTCTTC.

V usage is TRBV7-9 and J usage is TRBJ1-2, with 7 bases fitting TRBD1. The junction had 9 bases not matched to a gene; V was cut back by 2 bases and J by 6 bases. This CDR3 is 15 amino acids long. Germline values: CDR1 SEHNR, CDR2 FQNEAQ (reference sequence). CDR3 region: CASSLIAGQLNGYTF. Written as DNA, the CDR3 is TGTGCCAGCAGCTTAATCGCGGGACAGCTTAATGGCTACACCTTC.

The chain couples TRBV3-1 (or the pseudogene TRBV3-2) to TRBJ1-2, with D perhaps matching TRBD1 (5 bases). In germline, CDR1 is LGHDT, CDR2 YNNKEL (reference sequence). The length of the CDR3 is 15 residues. Trimming left V 4 bases short and J 7 bases short, with 19 bases between. The CDR3 sequence: CASSRGTAGSTGYTF. The DNA of the CDR3 is TGTGCCAGCAGCCGAGGGACCGCAGGGTCAACTGGCTACACCTTC.

The V call is TRBV2, the J call TRBJ1-5, with D unclear. Germline V gene sequence: CDR1 SNHLY, CDR2 FYNNEI. Trimming shortened V by 4 bases and J by 4 bases, and 11 bases separated the two germline ends. The CDR3 extends over 14 amino acids. The CDR3 DNA is TGTGCCAGCAGTGTGGTACAGCCAAATCAGCCCCAGCATTTT. It yields the protein CASSVVQPNQPQHF.

This chain links TRBV5-1 with TRBJ1-1; D gene uncertain. Trimming removed 2 bases from V and 1 base from J, with 6 bases in between. The CDR3 totals 13 residues. The germline V gene has CDR1 SGHRS and CDR2 YFSETQ. The chain's CDR3 is CASSFRGNTEAFF. The CDR3 coding sequence is TGCGCCAGCAGCTTCCGGGGGAACACTGAAGCTTTCTTT. Full variable domain (missing parts from reference TRBV5-1 and TRBJ1-1): KAGVTQTPRYLIKTRGQQVTLSCSPISGHRSVSWYQQTPGQGLQFLFEYFSETQRNKGNFPGRFSGRQFSNSRSEMNVSTLELGDSALYLCASSFRGNTEAFFGQGTRLTVV.

This chain connects TRBV10-3 to TRBJ2-7; tentatively, D is TRBD2 (6 bases). V shed 1 base and J shed 3 bases, with 7 bases lying between them. Germline V lookup: CDR1 ENHRY, CDR2 SYGVKD. The CDR3 extends over 13 amino acids. The CDR3 spells CAISELEGYEQYF. DNA of the CDR3: TGTGCCATCAGTGAGTTGGAGGGCTACGAGCAGTACTTC.

Concerning this clone itself: Other DNA sequences in the same sample also yield this CDR3. The rearrangement links TRBV12-3 or TRBV12-4 to TRBJ1-1; tentative D call: TRBD1 (5 bases). V was shortened by 3 bases and J by 1 base, with 6 bases between the two germline ends. The CDR3 runs to 13 residues. The CDR3 sequence is CASSLQGNTEAFF. In nucleotides, the CDR3 is TGTGCCAGCAGTTTGCAGGGGAACACTGAAGCTTTCTTT.